This TCR beta chain came from a study of shared clonotypes between healthy human individuals. Profiled with immunoSEQ multiplex PCR; TCRdb holds only in-frame clones, not every one. The sample lists around 1.9 million clones; under 95% were seen once. It was CD45RO-negative cells, positively selected for CCR7, that made up naive CD8 cells, with terminally differentiated effector memory CD45RA+ cells excluded. The CDR3 runs to 20 residues. Trimming took 6 bases from V and 2 from J; bases not matched to a gene: 21. This clonotype was sampled from a man aged 18 to 30 in good health. Some clones in this sample may be carry-over from other donors' samples. This chain joins TRBV6-7 and TRBJ2-7; the match to TRBD2 covers 11 bases. TRBV6-7 is classed as an ORF, of uncertain function. Sequencing used naive CD8+ T cells from PBMCs. This CDR3 reads CASSLFEGTSGPRSTYEQYF. The CDR3 region has the DNA TGTGCCAGCAGCCTTTTCGAAGGGACTAGCGGCCCGAGGAGCACCTACGAGCAGTACTTC.